The T cell receptor (beta chain) under discussion was sequenced for a study of blood T cell repertoires in COVID-19. As for the study in general: Some COVID-19 samples were acute and others convalescent; all came from the United States, Italy and Spain. From T cells, B-cell-depleted T cells, or PBMCs came the material, which was cDNA or gDNA.

This clone was counted between two and nine times. Germline V gene sequence: CDR1 LGHNT, CDR2 FRNRAP. This CDR3 is 14 amino acids long. V gave up 4 bases and J gave up 3 bases, with 12 bases separating them. In the original processing: Quantification of nucleated cells was approximated via reference gene primer amplification. Method: immunoSEQ multiplex PCR; TCRdb's copy keeps in-frame clones and lacks some. From that table come the V and J calls and clone size; the DNA was used to work out D and trimming. Found here are fewer than 300,000 clones, about 89% of them singletons; the top ten hold roughly 9.8%.

The rearrangement links TRBV12-5 to TRBJ2-5; the D is unclear. Sequencing input: peripheral blood. This TCR derives from a man in his forties who had recovered from COVID-19. The CDR3 reads CASGWWASKETQYF. Here the CDR3 DNA reads TGTGCTAGTGGTTGGTGGGCCAGCAAAGAGACCCAGTACTTC.